This T cell receptor (beta chain) is drawn from a study of blood T cell repertoires in COVID-19. Study-level background: The cDNA or gDNA used as material had been derived from T cells, B-cell-depleted T cells, or PBMCs.

CDR1 LNHDA and CDR2 SQIVND come from the germline V gene (reference sequence). After removal of 10 bases from V and 5 bases from J, the junction contained 12 bases not matched to a gene. The CDR3 length is 15 residues. Assay used: immunoSEQ multiplex PCR; TCRdb lists only in-frame clones, some missing. The sample holds a few hundred thousand clones, around 80% seen once. The source of this sequence is a human donor in a cohort sampled during active COVID-19. The sample taken for sequencing was peripheral blood. The rearrangement links TRBV19 to TRBJ1-5; 9 nucleotides match TRBD1. The CDR3 here is CATNPGQGMYQPQHF. CDR3 DNA: TGTGCCACCAATCCGGGACAGGGTATGTATCAGCCCCAGCATTTT. Full variable domain (remainder filled in from reference TRBV19 and TRBJ1-5): DGGITQSPKYLFRKEGQNVTLSCEQNLNHDAMYWYRQDPGQGLRLIYYSQIVNDFQKGDIAEGYSVSREKKESFPLTVTSAQKNPTAFYLCATNPGQGMYQPQHFGDGTRLSIL.